Listed here are 20 T cell receptor beta chains from one sample, sequenced in a study of shared clonotypes between healthy human individuals. CD45RO-negative cells were positively selected for CCR7, leaving out terminally differentiated effector memory CD45RA+ cells. Profiling relied on immunoSEQ multiplex PCR, and the TCRdb table lists in-frame clones only, not all of them. The data show about 2,100,000 clones, roughly 91% seen once. Specimen: naive CD8+ T cells from PBMCs. The receptor set was obtained from a man aged 18-30 years in good health. Some clones in this sample may be carry-over from other donors' samples.

This chain connects TRBV11-2 to TRBJ2-7, with 8 bases that match TRBD1. This CDR3 is built from 18 residues. The V segment lost 1 base and the J segment 3 bases; nucleotides outside the gene matches: 14. Per germline, CDR1 SGHAT and CDR2 FQNNGV. Here the CDR3 DNA reads TGTGCCAGCAGCTTAGTTATTAGAAGGAGGGACAGGCGCTACGAGCAGTACTTC. Translating it yields CASSLVIRRRDRRYEQYF.

The rearrangement uses TRBV29-1 and TRBJ2-1, with 11 bases lining up with TRBD2. CDR3 length: 16 residues. The V and J ends lost 3 bases and 4 bases, in that order; junction bases with no gene match: 8. Germline V gene lookup returns CDR1 SQVTM and CDR2 ANQGSEA. The CDR3 here is CSVEVWTSGLYNEQFF. The DNA of the CDR3 is TGCAGCGTTGAGGTGTGGACTAGCGGGTTGTACAATGAGCAGTTCTTC.

This clone appeared once. CDR3 in DNA: TGTGCCAGCAGCCTCCGGACACTTGCAACTAATGAAAAACTGTTTTTT. This encodes CASSLRTLATNEKLFF. V and J are TRBV7-9 and TRBJ1-4; maybe TRBD1 (5 bases). The CDR3 extends over 16 amino acids. Trimming cost V 5 bases and J 0 bases, with 13 bases left between them. CDR1 is SEHNR, CDR2 FQNEAQ, per germline (reference sequence). The variable domain in full, with the rest retrieved from reference TRBV7-9 and TRBJ1-4, is DTGVSQNPRHKITKRGQNVTFRCDPISEHNRLYWYRQTLGQGPEFLTYFQNEAQLEKSRLLSDRFSAERPKGSFSTLEIQRTEQGDSAMYLCASSLRTLATNEKLFFGSGTQLSVL.

The chain has TRBV6-5 and TRBJ2-7, with D possibly being TRBD1 (6 bases). V gave up 0 bases and J gave up 0 bases, with 12 bases separating them. This CDR3 is built from 16 residues. Looked up from germline, CDR1 is MNHEY and CDR2 is SVGAGI. CDR3 sequence: CASSYSMDSFSYEQYF. CDR3 in DNA: TGTGCCAGCAGTTACTCGATGGACAGTTTCTCCTACGAGCAGTACTTC.

This chain's CDR3 is CASSLPRTSGRLDEQYF. Here the CDR3 DNA reads TGTGCCAGCAGTCTCCCCAGGACTAGCGGGAGGCTCGACGAGCAGTACTTC. This sequence joins TRBV27 and TRBJ2-7; 14 positions match TRBD2. Unmatched junction bases numbered 11, after V lost 5 bases and J lost 5 bases. The length of the CDR3 is 17 residues. Germline V gene sequence: CDR1 MNHEY, CDR2 SMNVEV (reference sequence).

The rearrangement links TRBV19 to TRBJ2-5; D unclear. The V end was cut by 3 bases, the J end by 2 bases, with 13 bases between. The CDR3 sequence is 15 residues long. Germline V CDR1 and CDR2: LNHDA, SQIVND (reference sequence). CDR3 coding DNA: TGTGCCAGTAGTATTGGGATAAGCGAGCAAGAGACCCAGTACTTC. It is translated as CASSIGISEQETQYF.

This chain joins TRBV5-6 and TRBJ1-2, with TRBD1 identical over 7 bases. Germline V gene data show CDR1 as SGHDT and CDR2 as YYEEEE. The CDR3 loop spans 12 amino acids. V was pared by 4 bases and J by 4 bases, with 1 base of the junction left unmatched. The CDR3, as DNA: TGTGCCAGCAGCCAGGGGGTCTATGGCTACACCTTC. It translates to CASSQGVYGYTF.

The chain carries TRBV5-5 and TRBJ1-3, with D unresolved. Germline CDR1 reads SGHKS; CDR2 reads YYEKEE (reference sequence). V lost 0 bases to trimming and J lost 1 base, with 11 bases between them. The CDR3 has 16 amino acids. CDR3 region: CASSLVEGGSGNTIYF. DNA for the CDR3: TGTGCCAGCAGCTTGGTTGAGGGCGGGTCTGGAAACACCATATATTTT.

The chain is built from TRBV5-1 and TRBJ2-5, with TRBD2 matching over 9 bases. V lost 4 bases to trimming and J lost 3 bases; unmatched junction nucleotides: 10. This CDR3 comprises 16 residues. CDR1 is SGHRS and CDR2 is YFSETQ in the germline V gene. The DNA for the CDR3 is TGCGCCAGCAGCCCCCGCCCCGGGACTAGCAAAGAGACCCAGTACTTC. Its protein is CASSPRPGTSKETQYF.

The chain uses TRBV27 and TRBJ2-7; 7 nucleotides line up with TRBD1. The J segment lost 2 bases and the V segment lost 6 bases, leaving 7 bases of the junction unmatched. Per germline, CDR1 MNHEY and CDR2 SMNVEV (reference sequence). The CDR3 length is 14 residues. The DNA of the CDR3 is TGTGCCAGCAGAGACGGGACAGCCGCCTACGAGCAGTACTTC. Its translation: CASRDGTAAYEQYF.

V is TRBV10-3 and J is TRBJ2-3; D is unresolved. The CDR3 is 17 amino acids. Per the germline V gene, CDR1 is ENHRY and CDR2 is SYGVKD. V was clipped by 6 bases and J by 1 base, with 20 bases between them. The CDR3 DNA reads as TGTGCCATCAGAACTATCGACCAGACACACGGCACAGATACGCAGTATTTT. It is translated as CAIRTIDQTHGTDTQYF.

The chain recombines TRBV9 with TRBJ2-7; D is tentatively TRBD1 or TRBD2 (6 bases each). This CDR3 spans 16 amino acids. The V gene's germline CDR1 is SGDLS and CDR2 YYNGEE. Trimming took 4 bases from V and 6 from J, leaving 23 bases between them. This CDR3 is CASSPRLGGRASEQYF. CDR3 sequence (DNA): TGTGCCAGCAGCCCCCGGCTAGGGGGGAGAGCAAGCGAGCAGTACTTC. The full variable domain, rest sourced from reference TRBV9 and TRBJ2-7, is DSGVTQTPKHLITATGQRVTLRCSPRSGDLSVYWYQQSLDQGLQFLIQYYNGEERAKGNILERFSAQQFPDLHSELNLSSLELGDSALYFCASSPRLGGRASEQYFGPGTRLTVT.

The chain links TRBV27 to TRBJ2-1; TRBD2 is a possible D gene (7 bases). V lost 6 bases and J 6 bases, leaving 18 bases between the germline ends. The CDR3 extends over 15 amino acids. From germline, CDR1 is MNHEY and CDR2 SMNVEV (reference sequence). DNA for the CDR3: TGTGCCAGCAGACCCCGGGGGGCCCCCCTCAATGAGCAGTTCTTC. The encoded protein is CASRPRGAPLNEQFF.

The J gene is TRBJ2-3, the V gene TRBV19; no clear D. V lost 6 bases to trimming and J lost 2 bases, with 9 bases between them. Germline CDR1 reads LNHDA; CDR2 reads SQIVND (reference sequence). This CDR3 contains 13 residues. CDR3: CASRSPPTDTQYF. The CDR3 DNA is TGTGCCAGTAGGTCCCCTCCCACAGATACGCAGTATTTT. Full variable domain (missing parts from reference TRBV19 and TRBJ2-3): DGGITQSPKYLFRKEGQNVTLSCEQNLNHDAMYWYRQDPGQGLRLIYYSQIVNDFQKGDIAEGYSVSREKKESFPLTVTSAQKNPTAFYLCASRSPPTDTQYFGPGTRLTVL.

The rearrangement uses TRBV6-5 and TRBJ2-1, with D perhaps TRBD1 (6 bases). The CDR3 sequence is 13 residues long. Germline loops: CDR1 MNHEY, CDR2 SVGAGI. Trimming removed 8 bases at V and 2 bases at J, with 10 bases between. In nucleotides, the CDR3 is TGTGCCAGCGGGACAACTACCTACAATGAGCAGTTCTTC. Translating gives CASGTTTYNEQFF.

This chain connects TRBV5-4 to TRBJ2-7, with D possibly matching TRBD1 (5 bases). This CDR3 is 14 amino acids long. V shed 3 bases and J shed 2 bases, with 12 bases lying between them. Germline V gives CDR1 SGHNT, CDR2 YYREEE (reference sequence). DNA for the CDR3: TGTGCCAGCAGCTGGCTGGGGCCCCCCTACGAGCAGTACTTC. Translation gives CASSWLGPPYEQYF. Using reference TRBV5-4 and TRBJ2-7 for the parts outside the CDR3, the full variable domain is ETGVTQSPTHLIKTRGQQVTLRCSSQSGHNTVSWYQQALGQGPQFIFQYYREEENGRGNFPPRFSGLQFPNYSSELNVNALELDDSALYLCASSWLGPPYEQYFGPGTRLTVT.

This chain links TRBV7-2 with TRBJ2-1, with 7 nucleotides matching TRBD2. With 5 bases clipped from V and 5 bases from J, the junction kept 15 bases outside the gene matches. The CDR3 extends over 17 amino acids. Germline assignment: CDR1 SGHTA and CDR2 FQGNSA. Written as DNA, the CDR3 is TGTGCCAGCAGCCCCCTCTTAGGCGGGGGTCCCCACAATGAGCAGTTCTTC. Amino acids: CASSPLLGGGPHNEQFF.

The J gene is TRBJ2-2, the V gene TRBV27; 13 bases map to TRBD2. The CDR3 totals 17 residues. Germline V gene sequence: CDR1 MNHEY, CDR2 SMNVEV (reference sequence). V lost 4 bases to trimming and J lost 3 bases; unmatched junction nucleotides: 5. CDR3 region: CASSSQGLAGYTGELFF. CDR3 DNA: TGTGCCAGCAGTTCCCAGGGACTAGCGGGATACACCGGGGAGCTGTTTTTT.

A few counts support this clone. The V gene is TRBV5-5, the J gene TRBJ1-1; D is ambiguous. CDR1 is SGHKS, CDR2 YYEKEE, per germline (reference sequence). Deletions cut 4 bases from V and 5 bases from J, with 9 bases between. The CDR3 contains 12 residues. The CDR3 DNA follows: TGTGCCAGCAGCCTGGATGGGACTGAAGCTTTCTTT. Residues: CASSLDGTEAFF.

The genes are TRBV5-8 and TRBJ2-1; TRBD2 agrees at 9 bases. This CDR3 comprises 15 residues. The germline gives CDR1 SGHTS, CDR2 YDEGEE. J gave up 9 bases and V 5 bases, and 12 bases lay outside the gene matches. CDR3 bases: TGTGCCAGCAGGTCGTTGGAGCGGGAGGTGACTGAGCAGTTCTTC. This sequence encodes CASRSLEREVTEQFF.